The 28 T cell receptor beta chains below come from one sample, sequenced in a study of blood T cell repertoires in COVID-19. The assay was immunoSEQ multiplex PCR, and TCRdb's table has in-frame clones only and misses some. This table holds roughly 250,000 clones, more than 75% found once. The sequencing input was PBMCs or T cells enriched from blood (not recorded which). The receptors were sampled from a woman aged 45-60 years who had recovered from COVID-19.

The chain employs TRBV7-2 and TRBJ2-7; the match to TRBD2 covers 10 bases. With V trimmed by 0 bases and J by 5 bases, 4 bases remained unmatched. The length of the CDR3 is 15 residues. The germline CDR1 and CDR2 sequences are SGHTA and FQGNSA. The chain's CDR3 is CASSLASTSGDEQYF. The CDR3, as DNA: TGTGCCAGCAGCTTAGCGTCAACTAGCGGGGACGAGCAGTACTTC. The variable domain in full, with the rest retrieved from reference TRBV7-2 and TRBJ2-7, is GAGVSQSPSNKVTEKGKDVELRCDPISGHTALYWYRQSLGQGLEFLIYFQGNSAPDKSGLPSDRFSAERTGGSVSTLTIQRTQQEDSAVYLCASSLASTSGDEQYFGPGTRLTVT.

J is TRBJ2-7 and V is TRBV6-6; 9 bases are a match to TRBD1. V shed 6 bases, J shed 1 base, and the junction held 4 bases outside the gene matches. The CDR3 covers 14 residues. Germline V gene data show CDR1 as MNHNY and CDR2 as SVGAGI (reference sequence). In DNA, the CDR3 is TGTGCCAGCAGACCTGGGACAGGGTCCTACGAGCAGTACTTC. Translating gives CASRPGTGSYEQYF.

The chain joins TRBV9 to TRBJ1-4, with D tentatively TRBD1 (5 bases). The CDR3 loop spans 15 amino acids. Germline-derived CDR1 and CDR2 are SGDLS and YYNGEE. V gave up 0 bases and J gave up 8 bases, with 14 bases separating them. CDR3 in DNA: TGTGCCAGCAGCGTAGGGACAAGGGCCGAGGAAAAACTGTTTTTT. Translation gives CASSVGTRAEEKLFF. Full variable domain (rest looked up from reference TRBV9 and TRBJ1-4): DSGVTQTPKHLITATGQRVTLRCSPRSGDLSVYWYQQSLDQGLQFLIQYYNGEERAKGNILERFSAQQFPDLHSELNLSSLELGDSALYFCASSVGTRAEEKLFFGSGTQLSVL.

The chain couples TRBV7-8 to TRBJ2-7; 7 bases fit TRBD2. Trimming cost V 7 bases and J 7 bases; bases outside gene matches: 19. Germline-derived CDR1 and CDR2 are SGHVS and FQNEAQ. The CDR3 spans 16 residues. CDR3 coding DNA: TGTGCCAGCAACTTCCAACCGGGACTATCTTCCGGGGAGCAGTACTTC. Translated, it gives CASNFQPGLSSGEQYF.

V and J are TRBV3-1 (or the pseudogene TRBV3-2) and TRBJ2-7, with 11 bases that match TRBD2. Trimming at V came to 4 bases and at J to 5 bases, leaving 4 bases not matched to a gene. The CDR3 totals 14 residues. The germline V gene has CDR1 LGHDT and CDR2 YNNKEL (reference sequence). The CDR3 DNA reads TGTGCCAGCAGCCTAACTAGCGGGAGAGACGAGCAGTACTTC. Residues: CASSLTSGRDEQYF.

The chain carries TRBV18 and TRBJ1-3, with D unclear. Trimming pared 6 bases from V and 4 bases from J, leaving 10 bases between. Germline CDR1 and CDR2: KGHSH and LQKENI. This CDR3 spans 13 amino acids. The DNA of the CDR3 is TGTGCCAGCTCGAGGGAAGAGGGAAACACCATATATTTT. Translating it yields CASSREEGNTIYF.

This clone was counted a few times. The DNA of the CDR3 is TGTGCCAGCAGCTTTCGGGATAGCCGGAGTTTGTTCTTC. Its translation is CASSFRDSRSLFF. The V and J genes are TRBV7-3 and TRBJ2-1, with a weak D call TRBD2 (5 bases). There are 13 residues in the CDR3. V shed 3 bases and J shed 15 bases, with 18 bases lying between them. CDR1 and CDR2 from the germline V gene are SGHTA and FQGTGA.

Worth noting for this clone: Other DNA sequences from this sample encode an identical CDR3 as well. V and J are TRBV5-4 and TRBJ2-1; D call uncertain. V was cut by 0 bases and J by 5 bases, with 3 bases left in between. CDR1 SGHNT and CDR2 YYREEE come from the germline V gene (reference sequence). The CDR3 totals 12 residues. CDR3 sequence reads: CASSLADNEQFF. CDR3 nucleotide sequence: TGTGCCAGCAGCTTGGCCGACAATGAGCAGTTCTTC. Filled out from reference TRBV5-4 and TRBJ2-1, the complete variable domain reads ETGVTQSPTHLIKTRGQQVTLRCSSQSGHNTVSWYQQALGQGPQFIFQYYREEENGRGNFPPRFSGLQFPNYSSELNVNALELDDSALYLCASSLADNEQFFGPGTRLTVL.

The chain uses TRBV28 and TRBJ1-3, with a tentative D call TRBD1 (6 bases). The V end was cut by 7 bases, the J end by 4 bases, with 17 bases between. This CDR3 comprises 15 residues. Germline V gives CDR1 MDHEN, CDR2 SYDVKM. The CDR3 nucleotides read TGTGCCAGCAATGCCCTGGGGGCTGGAGGAAACACCATATATTTT. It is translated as CASNALGAGGNTIYF.

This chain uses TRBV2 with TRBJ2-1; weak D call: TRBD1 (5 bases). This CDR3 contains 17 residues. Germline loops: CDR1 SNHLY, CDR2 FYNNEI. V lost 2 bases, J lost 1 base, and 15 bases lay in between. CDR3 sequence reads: CASSETQGRGSYNEQFF. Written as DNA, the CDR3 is TGTGCCAGCAGTGAAACCCAAGGTAGGGGTTCCTACAATGAGCAGTTCTTC. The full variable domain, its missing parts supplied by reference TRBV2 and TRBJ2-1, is EPEVTQTPSHQVTQMGQEVILRCVPISNHLYFYWYRQILGQKVEFLVSFYNNEISEKSEIFDDQFSVERPDGSNFTLKIRSTKLEDSAMYFCASSETQGRGSYNEQFFGPGTRLTVL.

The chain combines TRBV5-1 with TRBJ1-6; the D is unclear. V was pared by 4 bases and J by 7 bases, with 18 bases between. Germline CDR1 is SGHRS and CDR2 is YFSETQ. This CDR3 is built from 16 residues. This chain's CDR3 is CASSPTGGAGNSPLHF. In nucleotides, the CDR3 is TGCGCCAGCAGCCCAACGGGAGGCGCCGGGAATTCACCCCTCCACTTT.

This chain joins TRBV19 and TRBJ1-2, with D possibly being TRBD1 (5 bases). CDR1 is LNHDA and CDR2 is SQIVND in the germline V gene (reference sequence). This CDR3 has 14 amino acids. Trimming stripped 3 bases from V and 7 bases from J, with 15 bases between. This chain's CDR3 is CASSISAGIGGYTF. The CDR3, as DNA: TGTGCCAGTAGTATTTCCGCAGGGATTGGTGGCTACACCTTC. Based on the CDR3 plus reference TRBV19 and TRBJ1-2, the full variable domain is DGGITQSPKYLFRKEGQNVTLSCEQNLNHDAMYWYRQDPGQGLRLIYYSQIVNDFQKGDIAEGYSVSREKKESFPLTVTSAQKNPTAFYLCASSISAGIGGYTFGSGTRLTVV.

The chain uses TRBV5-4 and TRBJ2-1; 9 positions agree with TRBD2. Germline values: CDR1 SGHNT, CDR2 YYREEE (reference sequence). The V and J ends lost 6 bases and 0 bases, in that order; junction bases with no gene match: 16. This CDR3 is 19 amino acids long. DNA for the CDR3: TGTGCCAGCACCCCAGGGAGCGGGGGGACTTGGAGCTCCTACAATGAGCAGTTCTTC. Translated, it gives CASTPGSGGTWSSYNEQFF.

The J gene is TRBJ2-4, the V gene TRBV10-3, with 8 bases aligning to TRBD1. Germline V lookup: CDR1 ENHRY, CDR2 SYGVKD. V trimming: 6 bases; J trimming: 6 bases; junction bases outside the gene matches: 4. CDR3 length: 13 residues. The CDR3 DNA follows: TGTGCCATCAGCCCCGGGACAGGAAACATTCAGTACTTC. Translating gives CAISPGTGNIQYF.

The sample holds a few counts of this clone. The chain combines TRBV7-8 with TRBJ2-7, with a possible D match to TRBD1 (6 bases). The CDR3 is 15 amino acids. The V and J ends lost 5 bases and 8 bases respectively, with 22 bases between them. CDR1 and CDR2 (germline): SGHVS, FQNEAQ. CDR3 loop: CASSPAEDSILKQYF. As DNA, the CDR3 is TGTGCCAGCAGCCCGGCGGAGGACAGCATTCTCAAGCAGTACTTC.

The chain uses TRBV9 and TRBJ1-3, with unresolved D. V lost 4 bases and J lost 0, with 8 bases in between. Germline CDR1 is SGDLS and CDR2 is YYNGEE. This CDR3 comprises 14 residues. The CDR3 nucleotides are TGTGCCAGCAGCCCGGGGTTCTCTGGAAACACCATATATTTT. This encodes CASSPGFSGNTIYF.

The CDR3 spells CASSRDRGLEKLFF. CDR3 DNA: TGTGCCAGCAGCCGGGACAGGGGGCTTGAAAAACTGTTTTTT. The chain links TRBV6-5 to TRBJ1-4; 12 bases agree with TRBD1. J gave up 7 bases and V 6 bases, and 3 bases lay outside the gene matches. The CDR3 totals 14 residues. CDR1 and CDR2 (germline): MNHEY, SVGAGI.

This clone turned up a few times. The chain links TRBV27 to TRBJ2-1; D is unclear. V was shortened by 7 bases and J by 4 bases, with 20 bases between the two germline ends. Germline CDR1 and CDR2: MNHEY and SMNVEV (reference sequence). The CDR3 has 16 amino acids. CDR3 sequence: CASNLSRVSRYNEQFF. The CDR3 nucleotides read TGTGCCAGCAACCTTTCCCGGGTCTCTAGGTACAATGAGCAGTTCTTC.

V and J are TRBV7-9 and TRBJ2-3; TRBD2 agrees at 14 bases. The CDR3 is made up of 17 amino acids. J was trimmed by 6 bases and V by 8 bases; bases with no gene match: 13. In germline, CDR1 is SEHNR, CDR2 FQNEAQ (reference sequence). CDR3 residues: CASARLGLAGVSDTQYF. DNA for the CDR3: TGTGCCAGCGCAAGACTGGGACTAGCGGGAGTCTCGGATACGCAGTATTTT.

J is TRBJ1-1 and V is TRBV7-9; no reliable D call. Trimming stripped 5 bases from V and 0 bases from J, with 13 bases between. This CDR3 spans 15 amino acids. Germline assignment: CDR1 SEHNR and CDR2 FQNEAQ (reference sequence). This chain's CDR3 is CASSPPGSMNTEAFF. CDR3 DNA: TGTGCCAGCAGCCCCCCGGGATCGATGAACACTGAAGCTTTCTTT.

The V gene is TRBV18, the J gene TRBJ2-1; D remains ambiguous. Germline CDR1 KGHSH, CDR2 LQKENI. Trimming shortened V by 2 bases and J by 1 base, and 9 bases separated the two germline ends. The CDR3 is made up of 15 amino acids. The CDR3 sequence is CASSPEASSYNEQFF. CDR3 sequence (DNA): TGTGCCAGCTCACCAGAAGCGTCTTCCTACAATGAGCAGTTCTTC.

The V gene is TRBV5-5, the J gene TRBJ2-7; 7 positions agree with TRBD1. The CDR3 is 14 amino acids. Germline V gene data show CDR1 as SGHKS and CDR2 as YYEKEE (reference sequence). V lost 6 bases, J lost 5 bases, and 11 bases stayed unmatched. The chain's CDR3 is CASTRDSLLNEQYF. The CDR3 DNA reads TGTGCCAGCACCAGGGACAGCCTTTTGAACGAGCAGTACTTC.

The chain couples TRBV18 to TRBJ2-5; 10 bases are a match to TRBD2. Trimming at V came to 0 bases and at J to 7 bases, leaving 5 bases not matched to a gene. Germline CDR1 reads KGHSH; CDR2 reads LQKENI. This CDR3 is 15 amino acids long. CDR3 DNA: TGTGCCAGCTCACCACCGAGCGGGAGGGATGGGACCCAGTACTTC. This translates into CASSPPSGRDGTQYF.

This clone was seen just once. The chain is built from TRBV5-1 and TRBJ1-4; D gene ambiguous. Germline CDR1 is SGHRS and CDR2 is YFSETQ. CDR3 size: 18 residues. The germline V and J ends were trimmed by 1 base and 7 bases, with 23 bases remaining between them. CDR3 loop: CASSLRTHWFGQAEKLFF. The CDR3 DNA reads TGCGCCAGCAGCTTGCGAACACACTGGTTCGGTCAGGCTGAAAAACTGTTTTTT.

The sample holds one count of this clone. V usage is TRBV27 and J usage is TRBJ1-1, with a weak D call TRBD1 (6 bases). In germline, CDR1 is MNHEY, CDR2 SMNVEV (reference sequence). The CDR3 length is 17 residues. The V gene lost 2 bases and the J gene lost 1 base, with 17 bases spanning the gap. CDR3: CASSLRGGQGENTEAFF. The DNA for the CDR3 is TGTGCCAGCAGTTTAAGAGGGGGTCAGGGTGAGAACACTGAAGCTTTCTTT.

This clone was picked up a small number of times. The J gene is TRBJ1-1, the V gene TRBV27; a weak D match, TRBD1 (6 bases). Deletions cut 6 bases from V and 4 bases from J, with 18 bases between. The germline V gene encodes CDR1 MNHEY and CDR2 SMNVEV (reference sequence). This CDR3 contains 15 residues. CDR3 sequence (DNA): TGTGCCAGCAGGGCCCAGACAGGATGGGCCACTGAAGCTTTCTTT. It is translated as CASRAQTGWATEAFF.

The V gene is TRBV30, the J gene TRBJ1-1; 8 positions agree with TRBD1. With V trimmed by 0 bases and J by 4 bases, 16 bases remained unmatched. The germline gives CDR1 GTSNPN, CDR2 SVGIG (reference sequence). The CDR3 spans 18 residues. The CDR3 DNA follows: TGTGCCTGGAGTGTACGGAGGACAGGGAGGGTGGAGGGCACTGAAGCTTTCTTT. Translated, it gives CAWSVRRTGRVEGTEAFF.

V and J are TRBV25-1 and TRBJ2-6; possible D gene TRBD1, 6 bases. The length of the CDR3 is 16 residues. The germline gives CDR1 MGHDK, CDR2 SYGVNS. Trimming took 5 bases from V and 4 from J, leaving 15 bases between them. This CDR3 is CASSSPGAEGANVLTF. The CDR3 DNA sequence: TGTGCCAGCAGTTCCCCAGGGGCGGAAGGGGCCAACGTCCTGACTTTC.